This TCR beta chain was obtained from a study of regulatory T cells in long-lasting Graves disease (dated by TCRdb to the early 2020s). Some background on the complete study: In the newly diagnosed Graves' disease group, patients had been taking antithyroid drugs for less than 3 months. TCR sequencing covered some 13 persistent and some 20 newly diagnosed Graves' disease patients, some 33 samples in total. The study was registered as a clinical trial and conducted in China. Persistent Graves' disease patients were compared with newly diagnosed Graves' disease patients by peripheral blood TCR sequencing and RNA sequencing. General findings and caveats noted by the study authors: Lower TCR Shannon entropy and fewer highly expanded clones were observed in persistent Graves' disease patients than in newly diagnosed patients, which suggested clonal expansion. Sequencing and analysis were limited to the TCR beta chain. Only peripheral blood was studied, because thyroid tissue, the primary lesion, was inaccessible. Persistent patients shared more public clonotypes among themselves (around 2,800) than newly diagnosed patients did (approximately 970). As a limitation, the authors acknowledged that the small sample size may reduce accuracy. Persistent disease showed preferential use of TRBV28, TRBJ1-2 and TRBJ2-5, whereas newly diagnosed disease favored TRBV20-1 and TRBJ2-1.

The method was multiplex PCR. Sequenced on an Illumina HiSeq 4000. To build TCR beta libraries, CDR3 regions were amplified by Arm-PCR using iRepertoire HTBI primers. PCR products were gel purified before sequencing. From the authors' description of their analysis: Across samples, some 62 TRBV and roughly 13 TRBJ segments were identified and used for gene usage analysis of CDR3 amino acid clonotypes. Filtered high-quality paired reads were merged into contigs using COPE and FqMerger. Contigs were aligned with BLAST to IMGT TRBV, TRBD and TRBJ reference genes, and CDR3 was defined per IMGT. Highly expanded clones were defined as clonotypes with a frequency above 0.1%. Shannon entropy served as the measure of repertoire diversity, while the Gini coefficient captured V-J evenness. A clonotype was considered public if more than one individual shared it. TCRdb took the public reads, trimmed them with fastp at Q25, ran MiXCR for clone calling and kept in-frame beta chains. Under each unique CDR3 protein, matching rows form one entry showing the most common genes and DNA. TCRdb's processing, not the authors', yielded these V and J calls. In this sample the table shows some 500,000 distinct CDR3 sequences, roughly 14% of which occur a single time. The ten top clones hold roughly a tenth of the sample.

This clonotype was recorded many times. Its antigen is not yet known. No base quality values were provided; no much bigger clone lies one nucleotide off. What the time point label conveys for this sample: newly diagnosed GD, antithyroid drugs for less than 3 months. RNA was extracted from PBMCs in TRIzol for both TCR sequencing and RNA sequencing. The diagnosis of Graves' disease followed American Thyroid Association guidelines. Patients were recruited from an endocrinology department in Xi'an, China. Each patient gave about 8.1 milliliters of peripheral blood, collected in an EDTA anticoagulant tube. PBMCs were isolated by Ficoll Paque Plus density gradient separation without further T cell sorting. An Agilent 2100 Bioanalyzer and agarose gel were used to check RNA quality, and a NanoDrop 2000 was used to measure RNA concentration. The V and J ends are trimmed by 5 bases and 8 bases, leaving 18 bases between them. Reading the germline V gene gives CDR1 MDHEN and CDR2 SYDVKM. There are 14 amino acids in the CDR3, from cysteine to phenylalanine inclusive. Of all the DNA, just the CDR3 is kept, 42 bases in frame from base 1.

These data also formed part of another study, on T cells in Graves' hyperthyroidism and ophthalmopathy. The second study's authors report: A patient counted as having stable Graves' hyperthyroidism if no progression to ophthalmopathy occurred over 18 months of follow-up. Hyperthyroidism patients were aged 18 to 65 years and newly diagnosed, with disease duration of less than 2 months. Any patient with an uncontrolled infection, another autoimmune disease, pregnancy or lactation was excluded. Diagnoses were established on the basis of clinical symptoms, serum thyroxine and TRAb, thyroid ultrasound, and orbital computed tomography. A first-round RT-PCR of the TCR CDR3 used the HTBI primer set with the Qiagen OneStep RT-PCR kit. Most expanded thyroid clonotypes (frequency above 0.001) were also found in blood, which suggests that blood repertoires may mirror thyroid immune responses. Ophthalmopathy was separated from stable hyperthyroidism by a 13 V-J signature model, with around 90% sensitivity and 81% to 82% specificity obtained in cross-validation and 80%/75% obtained in testing. In validation, progression to ophthalmopathy was predicted by the model with more than 65% sensitivity and approximately 78% specificity, a median of roughly six months before onset. A discovery cohort of about a hundred patients, roughly 45 with Graves' ophthalmopathy and roughly 59 with stable Graves' hyperthyroidism, was used to find distinguishing TCR V-J signatures. Prospective prediction of ophthalmopathy was tested in an independent validation cohort consisting of 18 to 20 hyperthyroidism patients and around 16 patients who later progressed to ophthalmopathy. The roughly 91 discovery patients were randomly divided into training and test sets at a 7:3 ratio. In addition, the study compared T-cell repertoires in thyroid tissue and in blood from about 6 Graves' hyperthyroidism patients. Following sampling, methimazole starting at 30 mg daily was given to hyperthyroidism patients, and high-dose intravenous methylprednisolone was given to ophthalmopathy patients. A second multiplex PCR round built the libraries, followed by size selection and purification. Paired-end sequencing of the libraries was performed with 100 bp reads on an Illumina HiSeq2000. SOAPnuke was used to process the raw data, with reads discarded if the reads contained adapters or uncalled bases, had a mean Phred below 15, or lacked an exact constant-primer or identifier match. High-quality paired reads were merged using COPE v1.2.5, and each unique nucleotide sequence was defined as a clonotype. MiTCR v1.1 was used to align the clonotypes against IMGT TRBV, TRBD and TRBJ reference segments. Analysis was restricted to V-J combinations with a frequency above 0.0001, which covered about 99% of repertoires. A TCS score was defined as the ratio of F50 (clonal expansion) to E x V (chaos), with BLOSUM62-based TCRdist applied between CDR3 peptides within each V-J. Welch's t-statistics and random forest reduced some 510 V-J features to 10 to 15, which were used in a naive Bayes classifier (R e1071). Sample size was not statistically predetermined, and blinding of investigators to group allocation was not performed. According to the paper, TCR Vbeta CDR3 sequencing was carried out on some 130 peripheral blood samples, which came from some 41 ophthalmopathy, around 74 hyperthyroidism and roughly 17 progressor patients.

The chain links TRBV28 with TRBJ1-2; the D gene lacks a confident call. The source is a man younger than 40 with Graves disease. Donor details come from another sample of the same person, matched by shared clones. The specimen was peripheral blood mononuclear cells (PBMCs), collected at new diagnosis, from a patient treated with antithyroid drugs. The CDR3 loop reads CASSIGPTWSGYTF. The DNA is TGTGCCAGCAGTATCGGACCGACCTGGTCGGGCTACACCTTC.